The clone carrying this TCR beta chain occurred a few times. Its specificity is not known. This entry belongs to a study of T cell repertoires in cytomegalovirus infection. Study observations and caveats: CMV carriers having the relevant HLA were flagged by cumulative public TCR beta family frequency. Clonotypes of TCR beta that were HLA-C-restricted and CMV-specific dominated the ex vivo response.

With 4 bases clipped from V and 10 bases from J, the junction kept 17 bases outside the gene matches. This CDR3 contains 17 residues. The germline gives CDR1 MNHEY, CDR2 SVGAGI. TCRdb reprocessed the reads via MiXCR and lists one record per CDR3 protein. The top ten clones hold under 15% of a sample with 750,000 to 950,000 distinct CDR3 sequences, 25% to 30% of them seen once. The sequencing used cultured CD8+ T cells from PBMCs, collected from culture after CMV antigen stimulation. The sequence derives from a human donor in good health (CMV status not recorded). Some clones in this sample may be carry-over from other donors' samples. The genes are TRBV6-5 and TRBJ2-1; 9 positions agree with TRBD1. CDR3 in DNA: TGTGCCAGCAGTTCTAATCCGGGACAGGGACTTTATTGGGAGCAGTTCTTC. The encoded protein is CASSSNPGQGLYWEQFF.